The entry that follows covers one T cell receptor beta chain sequence. The V gene lost 5 bases and the J gene lost 0 bases, with 11 bases spanning the gap. CDR3 length: 15 amino acids. In germline, CDR1 is SGHVS, CDR2 FQNEAQ. The data stem from a study of blood T cell repertoires in COVID-19. On the study more broadly: T cells, B-cell-depleted T cells, or PBMCs provided the cDNA or gDNA that served as material.

Repertoires were generated with immunoSEQ multiplex PCR, while TCRdb's copy carries only in-frame clones and drops some. The sample contains fewer than 250,000 clones, approximately 91% of which appear only once. The chain links TRBV7-8 to TRBJ1-3, with D uncertain. The TCR comes from a man between 25 and 39 years old with acute or convalescent COVID-19. Material for sequencing was peripheral blood. DNA of the CDR3: TGTGCCAGCAGCCTTGTGGGCAGCTCTGGAAACACCATATATTTT. The encoded protein is CASSLVGSSGNTIYF.